Listed here are 8 T cell receptor beta chains from one sample, sequenced in a study of regulatory T cells in long-lasting Graves disease. Time point reported: persistent/refractory GD, antithyroid drugs over 5 years with positive TRAb. The TCR library used RNA extracted from PBMCs. Through Arm-PCR of CDR3 regions and iRepertoire HTBI primers, TCR beta libraries were built. TCRdb reprocessed the multiplex PCR reads via MiXCR and lists one record per CDR3 protein. The sample holds about 450,000 distinct CDR3 sequences, 23% seen once. The sequenced sample was peripheral blood mononuclear cells (PBMCs), obtained when the disease was refractory, from a patient treated with antithyroid drugs. The receptor source for this set is a female donor with Graves disease.

This clonotype was recorded at least ten times. The gene calls are TRBV12-3 or TRBV12-4 and TRBJ2-2, with a weak D call TRBD2 (5 bases). The CDR3 consists of 15 residues. V was shortened by 3 bases and J by 5 bases, with 13 bases between the two germline ends. The CDR3 is CASSFETTGTGELFF. CDR3 sequence (DNA): TGTGCCAGCAGTTTTGAGACTACCGGGACCGGGGAGCTGTTTTTT.

V and J are TRBV24-1 and TRBJ2-2, with D tentatively TRBD2 (5 bases). The CDR3 is made up of 13 amino acids. V shed 5 bases and J shed 4 bases, with 7 bases lying between them. The germline V gene encodes CDR1 KGHDR and CDR2 SFDVKD. CDR3 DNA sequence: TGTGCCACCAGTGGCCGGGGCACCGGGGAGCTGTTTTTT. Amino acid sequence: CATSGRGTGELFF.

The chain is built from TRBV6-5 and TRBJ1-6; 9 bases match TRBD1. This CDR3 has 14 amino acids. CDR1 MNHEY and CDR2 SVGAGI come from the germline V gene. J was trimmed by 10 bases and V by 2 bases; bases with no gene match: 3. CDR3 nucleotide sequence: TGTGCCAGCAGTTACCGGGACAGGGACTCACCCCTCCACTTT. Protein: CASSYRDRDSPLHF.

The CDR3 bases are TGCGCCAGCAGCCCTAGTGGGGGGGCGAAATACGAGCAGTACTTC. Amino acids: CASSPSGGAKYEQYF. The genes are TRBV5-1 and TRBJ2-7; TRBD2 is a possible D gene (7 bases). CDR3 length equals 15 residues. Deletions cut 4 bases from V and 4 bases from J, with 18 bases between. CDR1 is SGHRS and CDR2 is YFSETQ in the germline V gene.

The chain employs TRBV7-3 and TRBJ2-6; no clear D. Germline CDR1 is SGHTA and CDR2 is FQGTGA. V lost 0 bases to trimming and J lost 13 bases, with 10 bases between them. The CDR3 contains 13 residues. The CDR3 DNA reads as TGTGCCAGCAGCTTAACTCAATCGGCGGTCCTGACTTTC. It yields the protein CASSLTQSAVLTF.

The rearrangement joins TRBV5-6 to TRBJ2-2; D may be TRBD1 or TRBD2 (6 bases each). V was pared by 5 bases and J by 6 bases, with 14 bases between. CDR1 and CDR2 from the germline V gene are SGHDT and YYEEEE. This CDR3 is 14 amino acids long. The DNA for the CDR3 is TGTGCCAGCAGTCGGCCTGGGGGGCCCGGGGAGCTGTTTTTT. Protein: CASSRPGGPGELFF.

The V gene is TRBV14, the J gene TRBJ2-5; D possibly corresponds to TRBD2 (5 bases). V gave up 0 bases and J gave up 2 bases, with 10 bases separating them. The CDR3 spans 15 residues. Per germline, CDR1 SGHDN and CDR2 FVKESK. The CDR3 DNA reads as TGTGCCAGCAGCCAAGATCGGGGTTGGCAAGAGACCCAGTACTTC. This sequence encodes CASSQDRGWQETQYF.

The V gene is TRBV5-6, the J gene TRBJ1-1; weak D call: TRBD1 (5 bases). CDR1 is SGHDT and CDR2 is YYEEEE in the germline V gene. Trimming shortened V by 4 bases and J by 3 bases, and 13 bases separated the two germline ends. This CDR3 contains 14 residues. CDR3 nucleotide sequence: TGTGCCAGCAGCCCCCCGGCCAGGGACACTGAAGCTTTCTTT. Encoded protein: CASSPPARDTEAFF.